This T cell receptor (beta chain) was captured by sequencing in a study of identical twins. This clonotype was seen a few times. The CDR3 runs to 15 residues. Trimming removed 1 base at V and 5 bases at J, with 14 bases between. Germline V gene data show CDR1 as LGHNA and CDR2 as YSLEER. TCRdb re-analysed the 5' RACE reads in MiXCR, keeping a single row per CDR3 protein. Seen here are under 300,000 distinct CDR3 sequences, around 15% observed once, and the top ten hold around 9.5%. The chain uses TRBV4-3 and TRBJ1-2; no firm D call. The receptor was isolated from a woman aged 18-29 years in good health. Material: memory (CD45RO+) T cells sorted from blood. CDR3 in amino acids: CASSQVVSGGYGYTF. Here the CDR3 DNA reads TGCGCCAGCAGCCAAGTCGTCTCAGGAGGGTATGGCTACACCTTC.